The 25 T cell receptor beta chains below all came from one sample that was sequenced in a study of beta chain features in type 1 diabetes. These receptors have no known antigen. As every portion of the isolated RNA was reverse transcribed, the sequencing read expressed TCRB transcripts. Profiling relied on immunoSEQ multiplex PCR, and the TCRdb table lists in-frame clones only, not all of them. The table includes over 200,000 clones, 11% detected once. General study findings and limits: Shorter TCRB CDR3s, moderately but significantly so, were found in Type 1 diabetes patients in all four CD4+ subsets.

Sequencing input: naive CD4+ T cells from blood. Receptors originate from a young man with type 1 diabetes.

The chain recombines TRBV14 with TRBJ1-2; possible D gene TRBD1, 5 bases. The CDR3 is 13 amino acids. V lost 1 base to trimming and J lost 4 bases, with 7 bases between them. Germline values: CDR1 SGHDN, CDR2 FVKESK. CDR3 in DNA: TGTGCCAGCAGCCAAGCCGGGGGCTATGGCTACACCTTC. This codes for CASSQAGGYGYTF.

This clone was counted between two and nine times. The V gene is TRBV5-1, the J gene TRBJ1-6; tentative D call: TRBD1 (5 bases). V dropped 0 bases and J dropped 7 bases, with 5 bases sitting between them. This CDR3 contains 13 residues. The germline CDR1 and CDR2 sequences are SGHRS and YFSETQ. CDR3 sequence (DNA): TGCGCCAGCAGCTTGGCAGGGAATTCACCCCTCCACTTT. Protein: CASSLAGNSPLHF.

This clone was detected only a few times. The genes are TRBV9 and TRBJ1-6; D possibly corresponds to TRBD1 (5 bases). There are 15 residues in the CDR3. The V end lost 3 bases, the J end lost 2 bases, and 9 bases lay between the germline ends. Germline V gene data show CDR1 as SGDLS and CDR2 as YYNGEE. CDR3 in DNA: TGTGCCAGCAGCGAAAGGGGCGCCTATAATTCACCCCTCCACTTT. This codes for CASSERGAYNSPLHF.

The rearrangement joins TRBV4-3 to TRBJ1-6; 10 bases align to TRBD1. The CDR3 totals 14 residues. CDR1 is LGHNA and CDR2 is YSLEER in the germline V gene. Unmatched junction bases numbered 0, after V lost 3 bases and J lost 7 bases. CDR3 sequence: CASSQGQGNSPLHF. CDR3 DNA: TGCGCCAGCAGCCAGGGACAGGGGAATTCACCCCTCCACTTT.

The chain combines TRBV27 with TRBJ2-7; D is unresolved. V was trimmed by 7 bases and J by 2 bases, leaving 12 bases between them. The length of the CDR3 is 13 residues. Germline CDR1 MNHEY, CDR2 SMNVEV (reference sequence). The CDR3 spells CASNILGPYEQYF. The CDR3 coding sequence is TGTGCCAGCAACATCCTTGGCCCCTACGAGCAGTACTTC.

The rearrangement joins TRBV5-1 to TRBJ1-1; D is possibly TRBD1 (5 bases). This CDR3 has 15 amino acids. Trimming stripped 2 bases from V and 0 bases from J, with 11 bases between. From germline, CDR1 is SGHRS and CDR2 YFSETQ. Here the CDR3 DNA reads TGCGCCAGCAGCTTAGGGGCCCCAATGAACACTGAAGCTTTCTTT. Its protein is CASSLGAPMNTEAFF.

J is TRBJ2-5 and V is TRBV10-2; TRBD1 matches 7 bases. The CDR3 has 14 amino acids. V shed 6 bases and J 1 base; nucleotides not matched to a gene: 5. Germline lookup yields CDR1 WSHSY and CDR2 SAAADI. CDR3 sequence reads: CASSRGQAQETQYF. CDR3 coding DNA: TGCGCCAGCAGCCGCGGACAGGCCCAAGAGACCCAGTACTTC.

The table lists this clone with a few counts. This rearrangement joins TRBV7-2 to TRBJ1-1; weak D call: TRBD1 (6 bases). The V gene's germline CDR1 is SGHTA and CDR2 FQGNSA. Trimming removed 4 bases from V and 3 bases from J, with 9 bases in between. This CDR3 is built from 13 residues. This CDR3 is CASSSHRDTEAFF. In nucleotides, the CDR3 is TGTGCCAGCAGCTCGCACAGGGACACTGAAGCTTTCTTT.

This chain connects TRBV7-2 to TRBJ2-7; D unresolved. The CDR3 sequence is 12 residues long. Looked up from germline, CDR1 is SGHTA and CDR2 is FQGNSA. Trimming cost V 6 bases and J 1 base, with 7 bases left between them. In DNA form, the CDR3 reads TGTGCCAGCAGTCGGTTATCCTACGAGCAGTACTTC. This codes for CASSRLSYEQYF.

The chain has TRBV7-9 and TRBJ1-2; 7 nucleotides agree with TRBD1. The CDR3 runs 15 residues. CDR1 is SEHNR, CDR2 FQNEAQ, per germline (reference sequence). Unmatched junction bases numbered 4, after V lost 2 bases and J lost 1 base. In DNA, the CDR3 is TGTGCCAGCAGCTTACCGGGACAGAATAACTATGGCTACACCTTC. Translation: CASSLPGQNNYGYTF.

This clone was seen a handful of times. The chain couples TRBV18 to TRBJ2-3; 8 nucleotides line up with TRBD1. V shed 11 bases and J 5 bases; nucleotides not matched to a gene: 9. Per germline, CDR1 KGHSH and CDR2 LQKENI. This CDR3 is 13 amino acids long. The CDR3 DNA follows: TGTGCCTCTGGGCAGGGGGCCGGAGATACGCAGTATTTT. The encoded protein is CASGQGAGDTQYF.

In its sample, this clone was seen a few times. Other nucleotide sequences in the sample specify the same CDR3. The gene calls are TRBV18 and TRBJ1-5; no definite D call. The CDR3 loop spans 13 amino acids. Trimming removed 3 bases from V and 4 bases from J, with 7 bases in between. Germline V gene data show CDR1 as KGHSH and CDR2 as LQKENI. The CDR3 loop reads CASSPGENQPQHF. The CDR3 DNA reads TGTGCCAGCTCACCTGGGGAGAATCAGCCCCAGCATTTT. Full variable domain (outside the CDR3, taken from reference TRBV18 and TRBJ1-5): NAGVMQNPRHLVRRRGQEARLRCSPMKGHSHVYWYRQLPEEGLKFMVYLQKENIIDESGMPKERFSAEFPKEGPSILRIQQVVRGDSAAYFCASSPGENQPQHFGDGTRLSIL.

V gene TRBV6-1 combines with J gene TRBJ1-1; D is uncertain. The CDR3 sequence is 14 residues long. Germline CDR1 MNHNS, CDR2 SASEGT. The V gene lost 4 bases and the J gene lost 4 bases, with 13 bases spanning the gap. The CDR3: CASSAGWRTTEAFF. The CDR3 bases are TGTGCCAGCAGTGCGGGGTGGCGGACCACTGAAGCTTTCTTT.

This chain joins TRBV29-1 and TRBJ1-1; D is perhaps TRBD1 (5 bases). There are 14 residues in the CDR3. Germline CDR1 is SQVTM and CDR2 is ANQGSEA. V shed 3 bases and J shed 10 bases, with 21 bases lying between them. The CDR3 nucleotides are TGCAGCGTTGATCGGCAGGGTATTGAGGAATCAGCTTTCTTT. As protein: CSVDRQGIEESAFF. Together with reference TRBV29-1 and TRBJ1-1, the CDR3 gives the full variable domain: SAVISQKPSRDICQRGTSLTIQCQVDSQVTMMFWYRQQPGQSLTLIATANQGSEATYESGFVIDKFPISRPNLTFSTLTVSNMSPEDSSIYLCSVDRQGIEESAFFGQGTRLTVV.

The CDR3 nucleotides are TGTGCCAGCAGCCTCTCCCGGGACAGCAAAAGCTACGAGCAGTACTTC. It codes for CASSLSRDSKSYEQYF. The chain carries TRBV7-2 and TRBJ2-7; 7 bases are shared with TRBD1. Germline V lookup: CDR1 SGHTA, CDR2 FQGNSA. CDR3 length equals 16 residues. J gave up 3 bases and V 5 bases, and 13 bases lay outside the gene matches.

V and J are TRBV18 and TRBJ1-5, with 8 bases aligning to TRBD1. The length of the CDR3 is 13 residues. Germline CDR1 reads KGHSH; CDR2 reads LQKENI. After removal of 6 bases from V and 4 bases from J, the junction contained 2 bases not matched to a gene. CDR3 residues: CASSQGANQPQHF. The CDR3 DNA reads as TGTGCCAGCTCTCAGGGGGCGAATCAGCCCCAGCATTTT.

This clone appeared a few times. The chain recombines TRBV5-1 with TRBJ2-1, with 10 bases matching TRBD1. The CDR3 contains 16 residues. Per germline, CDR1 SGHRS and CDR2 YFSETQ. V shed 4 bases and J 0 bases; nucleotides not matched to a gene: 4. The CDR3 region has the DNA TGCGCCAGCAGCGGGACAGGGGACAGCTCCTACAATGAGCAGTTCTTC. Translation: CASSGTGDSSYNEQFF.

The rearrangement links TRBV7-6 to TRBJ2-1; weak D call: TRBD1 (6 bases). The germline V gene has CDR1 SGHVS and CDR2 FNYEAQ. CDR3 length: 16 amino acids. V lost 5 bases, J lost 0 bases, and 14 bases lay in between. CDR3 nucleotide sequence: TGTGCCAGCAGCCCGCTTACAGGGAGCTCCTACAATGAGCAGTTCTTC. Residues: CASSPLTGSSYNEQFF.

This clone appeared a few times. The V and J genes are TRBV5-4 and TRBJ1-2, with TRBD1 matching over 7 bases. The V gene's germline CDR1 is SGHNT and CDR2 YYREEE (reference sequence). V trimming: 1 base; J trimming: 3 bases; junction bases outside the gene matches: 6. The CDR3 is 15 amino acids. The CDR3: CASSLSQGVDYGYTF. The CDR3 DNA is TGTGCCAGCAGCTTGTCGCAGGGGGTGGACTATGGCTACACCTTC.

This clone turned up a few times. The chain is built from TRBV19 and TRBJ2-1, with D perhaps matching TRBD2 (6 bases). The V and J ends lost 2 bases and 3 bases respectively, with 11 bases between them. Germline lookup yields CDR1 LNHDA and CDR2 SQIVND (reference sequence). This CDR3 region has 15 residues. CDR3 amino acids: CASSIRGEVYNEQFF. In DNA form, the CDR3 reads TGTGCCAGTAGTATACGCGGGGAGGTCTACAATGAGCAGTTCTTC. The complete variable domain, with remaining parts taken from reference TRBV19 and TRBJ2-1, reads DGGITQSPKYLFRKEGQNVTLSCEQNLNHDAMYWYRQDPGQGLRLIYYSQIVNDFQKGDIAEGYSVSREKKESFPLTVTSAQKNPTAFYLCASSIRGEVYNEQFFGPGTRLTVL.

The chain links TRBV9 to TRBJ2-3; 8 bases match TRBD2. The CDR3 extends over 18 amino acids. Germline CDR1 is SGDLS and CDR2 is YYNGEE. The J segment lost 1 base and the V segment lost 1 base, leaving 11 bases of the junction unmatched. The CDR3 spells CASSVRRGDVVRTDTQYF. The CDR3 coding sequence is TGTGCCAGCAGCGTACGGCGGGGGGACGTCGTTCGCACAGATACGCAGTATTTT.

This clone came up a few times. This sequence joins TRBV9 and TRBJ2-2, with D unclear. The CDR3 runs to 15 residues. In germline, CDR1 is SGDLS, CDR2 YYNGEE. V was shortened by 0 bases and J by 3 bases, with 9 bases between the two germline ends. CDR3 residues: CASSVGGRHTGELFF. In DNA, the CDR3 is TGTGCCAGCAGCGTAGGAGGCAGACACACCGGGGAGCTGTTTTTT.

The rearrangement joins TRBV19 to TRBJ1-1, with 7 bases that match TRBD1. The germline gives CDR1 LNHDA, CDR2 SQIVND (reference sequence). CDR3 size: 15 residues. V trimming: 5 bases; J trimming: 4 bases; junction bases outside the gene matches: 10. The CDR3 bases are TGTGCCAGTAGTCCTCTACAGGGGCGAGTCACTGAAGCTTTCTTT. Translated, it gives CASSPLQGRVTEAFF.

The chain uses TRBV2 and TRBJ1-5; 7 nucleotides match TRBD1. Unmatched junction bases numbered 10, after V lost 6 bases and J lost 5 bases. The germline V gene has CDR1 SNHLY and CDR2 FYNNEI. The CDR3 loop spans 15 amino acids. The CDR3 sequence: CASSQQGREDQPQHF. Written as DNA, the CDR3 is TGTGCCAGCAGCCAACAGGGGAGAGAAGATCAGCCCCAGCATTTT. The entire variable domain, with the rest obtained from reference TRBV2 and TRBJ1-5, is as follows: EPEVTQTPSHQVTQMGQEVILRCVPISNHLYFYWYRQILGQKVEFLVSFYNNEISEKSEIFDDQFSVERPDGSNFTLKIRSTKLEDSAMYFCASSQQGREDQPQHFGDGTRLSIL.

The chain joins TRBV4-2 to TRBJ2-7; 7 bases map to TRBD1. This CDR3 has 15 residues. V lost 1 base to trimming and J lost 2 bases; unmatched junction nucleotides: 5. CDR1 LGHNA and CDR2 YNFKEQ come from the germline V gene. CDR3: CASSQAGTEAYEQYF. CDR3 DNA: TGTGCCAGCAGCCAAGCGGGGACAGAGGCCTACGAGCAGTACTTC.